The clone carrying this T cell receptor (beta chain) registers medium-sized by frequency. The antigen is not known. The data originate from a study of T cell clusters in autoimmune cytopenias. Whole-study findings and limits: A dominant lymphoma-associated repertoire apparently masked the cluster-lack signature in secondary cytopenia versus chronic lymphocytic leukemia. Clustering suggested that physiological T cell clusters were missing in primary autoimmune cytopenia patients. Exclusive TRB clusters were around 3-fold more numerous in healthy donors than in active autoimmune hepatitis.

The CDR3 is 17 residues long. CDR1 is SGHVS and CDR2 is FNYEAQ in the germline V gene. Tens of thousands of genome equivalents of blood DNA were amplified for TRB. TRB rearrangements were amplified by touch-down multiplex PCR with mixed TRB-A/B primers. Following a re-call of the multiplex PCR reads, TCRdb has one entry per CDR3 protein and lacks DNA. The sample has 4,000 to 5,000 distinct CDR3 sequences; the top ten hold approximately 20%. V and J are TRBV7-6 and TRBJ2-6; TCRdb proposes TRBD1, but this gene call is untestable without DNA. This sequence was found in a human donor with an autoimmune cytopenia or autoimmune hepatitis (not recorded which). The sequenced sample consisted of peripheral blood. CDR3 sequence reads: CASSLAGGGTGANVLTF.